The following is a TCR beta chain sequence with its context. Its antigen is unknown. Naive CD8 T cells were sorted as CD8+CD4-CCR7+CD45RA+. CDR3 length: 16 residues. Germline trimming cut 6 bases from V and 8 bases from J; bases unmatched to any gene: 10. CDR1 and CDR2 from the germline V gene are LGHNT and FRNRAP. Library preparation followed earlier protocols using designated TCR primers. Each CDR3 protein is one row after TCRdb ran MiXCR on the PCR reads. This sample has around 470,000 distinct CDR3 sequences, with around 23% found just once. These data come from a study of molecular identifiers for immune sequencing clone quantification. Study-level findings and limits: Clones that exceeded 20 RNA copies held over 99% of effector molecules, yet under 1% in naive cells.

This chain joins TRBV12-5 and TRBJ1-4, with TRBD1 matching 12 bases. Sample: naive CD8+ T cells from blood, with Jurkat cell RNA spiked in. The subset is: FACS-sorted CD8+CD4-CCR7+CD45RA+ naive T cells. The receptor was isolated from a human donor in good health. Some libraries in this study had Jurkat cell RNA spiked in. The CDR3 spells CASGGQGAQVEEKLFF. The CDR3 DNA follows: TGTGCTAGTGGGGGACAGGGGGCTCAGGTGGAGGAAAAACTGTTTTTT.